This T cell receptor (beta chain) was sequenced during a study of blood T cell repertoires in COVID-19. The V end was cut by 8 bases, the J end by 6 bases, with 16 bases between. CDR1 and CDR2 from the germline V gene are SQVTM and ANQGSEA. This CDR3 contains 12 residues. Clones were read by immunoSEQ multiplex PCR, and TCRdb kept only the in-frame ones, dropping some. Of about 270,000 clones in the sample, 88% are singletons; the top ten hold 2.5% to 3%. The receptor was isolated from a woman in her fifties or sixties who had recovered from COVID-19. V is TRBV29-1 and J is TRBJ1-1; D is perhaps TRBD1 (6 bases). Sample: PBMCs or T cells enriched from blood (not recorded which). Written as DNA, the CDR3 is TGCAGCACCAGTAAGGGGGGGTCTGAAGCTTTCTTT. Amino acid sequence: CSTSKGGSEAFF.